This TCR beta chain was sequenced during a study of blood T cells in healthy people across ages. In the case of this clonotype: At one end, the junction sequence differs from germline, possibly due to a read error.

A second PCR, run for about 6 to 11 cycles, used a sample-barcoded 5' primer plus a J-beta primer mix. TCRdb reprocessed the 5' RACE reads with MiXCR, giving one entry per CDR3 protein. The sample has about 1.8 million distinct CDR3 sequences, just under 50% seen once. CDR3 size: 16 residues. Germline CDR1 reads LGHDT; CDR2 reads YNNKEL (reference sequence). This chain connects TRBV3-1 to TRBJ2-3; 12 bases are shared with TRBD2. This sequence originates from a woman aged 35 to 49 in good health. The material sequenced was blood. The CDR3 loop is CTSSQGLAGNTDTQYF. The CDR3 nucleotides read TGTACCAGCAGCCAAGGACTAGCGGGGAACACAGATACGCAGTATTTT.